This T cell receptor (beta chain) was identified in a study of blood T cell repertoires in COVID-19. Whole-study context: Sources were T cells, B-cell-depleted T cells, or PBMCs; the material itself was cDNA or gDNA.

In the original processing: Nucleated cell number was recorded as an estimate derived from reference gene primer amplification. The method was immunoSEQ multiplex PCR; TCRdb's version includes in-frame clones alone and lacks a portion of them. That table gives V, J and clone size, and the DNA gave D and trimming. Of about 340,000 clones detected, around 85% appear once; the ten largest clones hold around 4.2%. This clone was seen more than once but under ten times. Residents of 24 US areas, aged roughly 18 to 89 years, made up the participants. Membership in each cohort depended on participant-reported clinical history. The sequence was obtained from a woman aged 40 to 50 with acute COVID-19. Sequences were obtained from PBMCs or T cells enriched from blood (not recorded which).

The CDR3 sequence: CASSSGSDTQYF. Written as DNA, the CDR3 is TGCGCCAGCAGCTCGGGGTCCGATACGCAGTATTTT. J is TRBJ2-3 and V is TRBV5-1, with D perhaps TRBD2 (5 bases). Germline V gene sequence: CDR1 SGHRS, CDR2 YFSETQ. This CDR3 is 12 amino acids long. The V end lost 3 bases, the J end lost 6 bases, and 8 bases lay between the germline ends. Full variable domain (missing parts from reference TRBV5-1 and TRBJ2-3): KAGVTQTPRYLIKTRGQQVTLSCSPISGHRSVSWYQQTPGQGLQFLFEYFSETQRNKGNFPGRFSGRQFSNSRSEMNVSTLELGDSALYLCASSSGSDTQYFGPGTRLTVL.